This T cell receptor (beta chain) is drawn from a study of patients and donors after allogeneic stem cell transplantation. TCRdb reanalysed the RT-PCR reads using MiXCR and keeps one entry per CDR3 protein. The repertoire holds 150,000 to 250,000 distinct CDR3 sequences, more than 35% seen once, with about 35% in the top ten. The CDR3 length is 14 residues. V lost 8 bases, J lost 1 base, and 14 bases lay in between. The germline gives CDR1 MNHEY, CDR2 SMNVEV (reference sequence). What was sequenced was blood, either unsorted or a sorted T cell fraction (not recorded which). V usage is TRBV27 and J usage is TRBJ1-1; no clear D. The source of this sequence is a human donor who was either an allogeneic HSCT recipient or a stem cell or donor lymphocyte infusion donor (not recorded which). It is not recorded whose cells these are; they may come from a transplant donor. The CDR3 region is CASRAWDSNTEAFF. The CDR3 DNA reads TGTGCCAGCCGTGCATGGGATTCGAACACTGAAGCTTTCTTT.